Shown below are 13 T cell receptor beta chains from a single sample sequenced in a study of radiation and T cells in renal cell carcinoma. As for time point: baseline pretreatment blood. Stated treatment: 15 Gy SBRT to primary tumor, nephrectomy 4 weeks later. Libraries were prepared by immunoSEQ multiplex PCR; TCRdb keeps only in-frame clonotypes and omits some of them. The repertoire has tens of thousands of clones, under 90% of them found once; the top ten carry almost 6.5%. Sequenced here: blood, sampled from a patient whose treatment included radiotherapy and nephrectomy. The source of these receptors is a man in his sixties with renal cell carcinoma.

V is TRBV11-2 and J is TRBJ2-2; no clear D. Germline values: CDR1 SGHAT, CDR2 FQNNGV. The V and J ends lost 2 bases and 2 bases respectively, with 9 bases between them. The CDR3 runs to 15 residues. CDR3 bases: TGTGCCAGCAGCTTAACGTTCGGAAACACCGGGGAGCTGTTTTTT. It translates to CASSLTFGNTGELFF.

The table lists this clone with a few counts. This chain connects TRBV6-1 to TRBJ2-7; D gene unclear. Germline CDR1 is MNHNS and CDR2 is SASEGT. Trimming pared 4 bases from V and 3 bases from J, leaving 4 bases between. CDR3 size: 11 residues. The CDR3 is CASSVIYEQYF. The CDR3 nucleotides read TGTGCCAGCAGTGTAATCTACGAGCAGTACTTC.

The J gene is TRBJ2-2, the V gene TRBV6-1; tentatively, D is TRBD2 (6 bases). This CDR3 has 15 residues. V was trimmed by 1 base and J by 8 bases, leaving 14 bases between them. The V gene's germline CDR1 is MNHNS and CDR2 SASEGT. The CDR3 protein is CASSEGHGLKGELFF. The CDR3 DNA is TGTGCCAGCAGTGAAGGGCACGGACTAAAGGGGGAGCTGTTTTTT.

This clone showed up just a few times. This chain links TRBV4-2 with TRBJ2-7; 7 bases agree with TRBD2. This CDR3 region has 16 residues. V was pared by 4 bases and J by 2 bases, with 11 bases of the junction left unmatched. CDR1 is LGHNA, CDR2 YNFKEQ, per germline. The DNA of the CDR3 is TGTGCCAGCAGCCCAGGAAGGGCGGGAGCCACCTACGAGCAGTACTTC. It yields the protein CASSPGRAGATYEQYF.

This rearrangement joins TRBV5-4 to TRBJ2-7; TRBD2 matches at 7 bases. The V and J ends lost 4 bases and 2 bases, in that order; junction bases with no gene match: 6. The CDR3 is 14 amino acids. The germline gives CDR1 SGHNT, CDR2 YYREEE (reference sequence). The CDR3: CASSPAGLTYEQYF. CDR3 sequence (DNA): TGTGCCAGCAGCCCAGCGGGACTCACCTACGAGCAGTACTTC.

This rearrangement joins TRBV15 to TRBJ2-7; no clear D. Trimming took 0 bases from V and 2 from J, leaving 11 bases between them. CDR3 length equals 15 residues. CDR1 and CDR2 (germline): LNHNV, YYDKDF (reference sequence). The CDR3 reads CATSREKGLTYEQYF. The DNA for the CDR3 is TGTGCCACCAGCAGAGAAAAGGGTTTGACCTACGAGCAGTACTTC.

The rearrangement joins TRBV10-3 to TRBJ2-7, with D unresolved. V was trimmed by 4 bases and J by 3 bases, leaving 7 bases between them. The germline V gene encodes CDR1 ENHRY and CDR2 SYGVKD. This CDR3 region has 12 residues. The DNA for the CDR3 is TGTGCCATCAGTGTGGTGGGCTACGAGCAGTACTTC. This gives the protein CAISVVGYEQYF.

This clone was counted once. The chain employs TRBV6-1 and TRBJ2-1, with 8 nucleotides matching TRBD2. Germline V gene data show CDR1 as MNHNS and CDR2 as SASEGT. This CDR3 is built from 14 residues. J was trimmed by 2 bases and V by 8 bases; bases with no gene match: 5. CDR3 sequence reads: CASHLSGAYNEQFF. CDR3 nucleotides: TGTGCCAGCCACCTTAGCGGGGCCTACAATGAGCAGTTCTTC.

The count of this clone is one. The chain joins TRBV27 to TRBJ2-7; D might be TRBD2 (7 bases). The V gene lost 10 bases and the J gene lost 4 bases, with 23 bases spanning the gap. There are 15 residues in the CDR3. Germline CDR1 MNHEY, CDR2 SMNVEV (reference sequence). This CDR3 is CATSNPGRGAYEQYF. The DNA of the CDR3 is TGTGCCACCTCCAACCCGGGACGGGGGGCATACGAGCAGTACTTC.

This chain joins TRBV29-1 and TRBJ2-6, with D perhaps matching TRBD1 or TRBD2 (6 bases each). The CDR3 covers 16 residues. Germline V CDR1 and CDR2: SQVTM, ANQGSEA. Trimming left V 1 base short and J 2 bases short, with 12 bases between. The CDR3 nucleotides are TGCAGCGTTGAAGTGTGGGGGGCGCCTGGGGCCAACGTCCTGACTTTC. Protein sequence: CSVEVWGAPGANVLTF.

This rearrangement joins TRBV7-2 to TRBJ1-1; TRBD1 agrees at 7 bases. CDR1 is SGHTA, CDR2 FQGNSA, per germline. The CDR3 consists of 15 residues. V lost 4 bases to trimming and J lost 11 bases; unmatched junction nucleotides: 16. CDR3: CASSSRQGRLGEAFF. CDR3 in DNA: TGTGCCAGCAGCTCCCGACAGGGACGGCTGGGTGAGGCTTTCTTT.

V is TRBV19 and J is TRBJ2-7; no clear D gene. The CDR3 totals 14 residues. Germline V gene lookup returns CDR1 LNHDA and CDR2 SQIVND (reference sequence). Trimming cost V 1 base and J 0 bases, with 7 bases left between them. In nucleotides, the CDR3 is TGTGCCAGTAGTATAGGGCGCGCCTCCTACGAGCAGTACTTC. It is translated as CASSIGRASYEQYF.

The rearrangement joins TRBV2 to TRBJ2-5; D not certain. The DNA end is a closer match to TRBJ2-7, so the J assignment may be wrong. CDR3 length: 15 residues. Germline CDR1 reads SNHLY; CDR2 reads FYNNEI. The CDR3 DNA reads TGTGCCAGCAGTGAGGGCCCTTTCAGCTCCTACGAGCAGTACTTC. Translation: CASSEGPFSSYEQYF.